This TCR beta chain came from a study of blood T cell repertoires in COVID-19. Study in general: The study drew acute and convalescent COVID-19 samples from the United States, Italy and Spain. T cells, B-cell-depleted T cells, or PBMCs provided the cDNA or gDNA that served as material.

Per the original data handling: Estimated nucleated cell counts came from reference gene primer amplification. Libraries were prepared by immunoSEQ multiplex PCR; TCRdb keeps only in-frame clonotypes and omits some of them. V and J calls and clone size are copied from that table; D and trimming were computed from the DNA. The table records some 190,000 clones, about 83% of them present only once. This CDR3 comprises 16 residues. Germline V lookup: CDR1 LNHDA, CDR2 SQIVND (reference sequence). The V and J ends lost 1 base and 4 bases, in that order; junction bases with no gene match: 3. Patients at the Seattle site were enrolled during active infection and followed longitudinally.

The chain employs TRBV19 and TRBJ2-2, with 10 bases that match TRBD2. Source material: peripheral blood. This clonotype was obtained from a person aged 65-85 years with COVID-19, enrolled during active disease. The CDR3 is CASSIVTSGPTGELFF. CDR3 bases: TGTGCCAGTAGTATAGTGACTAGCGGGCCCACCGGGGAGCTGTTTTTT.